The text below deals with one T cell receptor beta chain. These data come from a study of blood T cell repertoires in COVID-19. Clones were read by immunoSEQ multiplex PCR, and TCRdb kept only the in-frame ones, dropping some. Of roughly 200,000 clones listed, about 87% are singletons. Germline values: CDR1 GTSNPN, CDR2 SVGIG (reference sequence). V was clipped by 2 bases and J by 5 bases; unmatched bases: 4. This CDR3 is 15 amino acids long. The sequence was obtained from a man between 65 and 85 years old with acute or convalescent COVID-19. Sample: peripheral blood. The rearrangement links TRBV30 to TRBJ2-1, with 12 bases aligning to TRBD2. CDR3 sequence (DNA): TGTGCCTGGAGTTATACTAGCGGGAGGAACAATGAGCAGTTCTTC. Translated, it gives CAWSYTSGRNNEQFF.